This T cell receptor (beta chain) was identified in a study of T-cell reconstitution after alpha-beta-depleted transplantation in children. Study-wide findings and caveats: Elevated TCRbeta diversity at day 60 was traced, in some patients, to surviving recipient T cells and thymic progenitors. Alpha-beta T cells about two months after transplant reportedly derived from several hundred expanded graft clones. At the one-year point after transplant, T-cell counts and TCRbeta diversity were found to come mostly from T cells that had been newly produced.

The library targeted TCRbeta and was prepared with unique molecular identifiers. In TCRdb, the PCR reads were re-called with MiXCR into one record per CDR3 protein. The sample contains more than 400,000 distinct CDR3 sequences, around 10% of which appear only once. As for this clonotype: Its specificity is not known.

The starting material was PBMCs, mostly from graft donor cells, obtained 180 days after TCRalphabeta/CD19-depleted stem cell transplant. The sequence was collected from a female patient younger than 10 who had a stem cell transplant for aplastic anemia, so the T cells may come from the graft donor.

The CDR3 DNA reads TGTGCCAGCAGTTACTCCGCCAGTAACTACGAGCAGTACGTC. It codes for CASSYSASNYEQYV. V usage is TRBV6-5 and J usage is TRBJ2-7; D unclear. The V gene's germline CDR1 is MNHEY and CDR2 SVGAGI. Trimming cost V 0 bases and J 3 bases, with 9 bases left between them. CDR3 length: 14 amino acids.